These T cell receptor beta chains were read from a single sample in a study of blood T cells in healthy people across ages. Each CDR3 protein is one row after TCRdb ran MiXCR on the 5' RACE reads. This sample has about a million distinct CDR3 sequences, with 40% to 60% found just once. Sequencing input: blood. The receptors derive from a man aged 25 to 40 in good health. CDR3s include the opening cysteine and the closing phenylalanine or tryptophan. The order of the fields is D gene, J gene, clone size, V gene, CDR3 protein, CDR3 DNA. D genes are given only for firm matches. Expanded clones get a size class; other rows say once, few or many, or leave the size out.

>TRBD1|TRBJ2-1|few|TRBV30
CAWDPQKTGSSYNEQFF
TGTGCCTGGGACCCACAAAAGACAGGGAGCTCCTACAATGAGCAGTTCTTC
>NA|TRBJ2-7|many|TRBV11-2
CASSLDRVFGRVPSEQYF
TGTGCCAGCAGCTTAGATCGGGTATTTGGCAGGGTACCTAGCGAGCAGTACTTC
>TRBD1|TRBJ1-2|once|TRBV12-3/TRBV12-4
CASREGQLYGYTF
TGTGCCAGCCGTGAGGGACAGCTCTATGGCTACACCTTC
>NA|TRBJ2-3|NA|TRBV28
CASSPQGKYTDTQYF
TGTGCCAGCAGTCCCCAGGGGAAATACACAGATACGCAGTATTTT
>TRBD1|TRBJ1-1|NA|TRBV12-3/TRBV12-4
CASRASAGGAAWGTEAFF
TGTGCCAGCCGAGCGAGCGCAGGGGGCGCAGCCTGGGGCACTGAAGCTTTCTTT
>TRBD1|TRBJ2-6|few|TRBV6-2/TRBV6-3
CASRVSYGTVTSGANVLTF
TGTGCCAGCAGAGTCTCTTACGGGACAGTTACCTCTGGGGCCAACGTCCTGACTTTC
>NA|TRBJ2-6|NA|TRBV20-1
CSARDRIGVYSGANVLTF
TGCAGTGCTAGAGATCGGATAGGGGTCTACTCTGGGGCCAACGTCCTGACTTTC
>NA|TRBJ2-1|NA|TRBV14
CASSRDLQGGGQFF
TGTGCCAGCAGCCGGGACCTACAGGGAGGGGGGCAGTTCTTC
>NA|TRBJ1-2|few|TRBV12-3/TRBV12-4
CASSLVANYGYTF
TGTGCCAGCAGTTTAGTCGCTAACTATGGCTACACCTTC
>TRBD1|TRBJ1-1|few|TRBV20-1
CSATTMTGSGTEAFF
TGCAGTGCTACGACGATGACAGGGTCGGGCACTGAAGCTTTCTTT
>NA|TRBJ1-2|NA|TRBV7-2
CASSLGHSYGYTF
TGTGCCAGCAGCTTAGGGCACTCTTATGGCTACACCTTC
>NA|TRBJ2-5|NA|TRBV28
CASSLSSGARETQYF
TGTGCCAGCAGTTTATCGTCGGGTGCTAGGGAGACCCAGTACTTC
>NA|TRBJ2-3|few|TRBV7-2
CASSADGNTDTQYF
TGTGCCAGCAGCGCCGACGGGAACACAGATACGCAGTATTTT
>TRBD1|TRBJ2-7|NA|TRBV27
CASSPTGTGRYEQYF
TGTGCCAGCAGCCCTACCGGGACAGGGAGATACGAGCAGTACTTC
>NA|TRBJ2-7|NA|TRBV20-1
CAASWREQYF
TGCGCCGCGTCTTGGCGCGAGCAGTACTTC
>NA|TRBJ1-1|few|TRBV6-5
CASSYQPGEVAEAFF
TGTGCCAGCAGTTACCAGCCAGGGGAAGTGGCTGAAGCTTTCTTT
>TRBD1|TRBJ2-7|few|TRBV7-2
CASSLVSGTGTNEQYF
TGTGCCAGCAGCTTAGTATCCGGGACAGGGACCAATGAGCAGTACTTC
>NA|TRBJ2-1|NA|TRBV20-1
CSARDHGGPSYNEQFF
TGCAGTGCTAGAGATCACGGGGGGCCCTCCTACAATGAGCAGTTCTTC
>NA|TRBJ1-2|NA|TRBV6-1
CASSEILGPGTYGYTF
TGTGCCAGCAGTGAAATCCTCGGTCCGGGGACCTATGGCTACACCTTC
>NA|TRBJ2-1|many|TRBV10-3
CAIRVLGSNEQFF
TGTGCCATTAGGGTTCTGGGGTCCAATGAGCAGTTCTTC
>NA|TRBJ2-2|NA|TRBV20-1
CSARDRLVGGLANTGELFF
TGCAGTGCTAGAGATCGACTAGTGGGGGGCCTTGCGAACACCGGGGAGCTGTTTTTT
>TRBD1|TRBJ2-1|NA|TRBV7-9
CASSLLGQTLYNEQFF
TGTGCCAGCAGCCTCCTGGGACAGACTCTTTACAATGAGCAGTTCTTC
>NA|TRBJ2-5|NA|TRBV4-2
CASSQDSGPGGETQYF
TGTGCCAGCAGCCAAGATTCCGGCCCTGGGGGAGAGACCCAGTACTTC
>NA|TRBJ2-7|NA|TRBV9
CASSIRRPTSYEQYF
TGTGCCAGCAGCATACGACGGCCTACCTCCTACGAGCAGTACTTC
>NA|TRBJ2-3|many|TRBV5-5
CASSLRATSTDTQYF
TGTGCCAGCAGCTTGAGAGCGACTAGCACAGATACGCAGTATTTT
>NA|TRBJ1-6|NA|TRBV3-1
CASSQGEGSPLHF
TGTGCCAGCAGCCAAGGCGAAGGTTCACCCCTCCACTTT
>NA|TRBJ1-1|NA|TRBV7-9
CASSQMGGGTNTEAFF
TGTGCCAGCAGTCAAATGGGGGGGGGCACGAACACTGAAGCTTTCTTT
>NA|TRBJ2-7|few|TRBV20-1
CSARGSQGHYEQYF
TGCAGTGCTAGGGGGTCGCAGGGACACTACGAGCAGTACTTC
>TRBD1|TRBJ1-2|few|TRBV30
CAWSGGGQGVNYGYTF
TGTGCCTGGAGTGGAGGGGGACAGGGGGTAAACTATGGCTACACCTTC
>NA|TRBJ1-6|few|TRBV12-3/TRBV12-4
CASSLAGGPLSNSPLHF
TGTGCCAGCAGTTTAGCCGGGGGGCCGCTTTCGAATTCACCCCTCCACTTT
>NA|TRBJ2-3|NA|TRBV27
CASSLRGRSLRTDTQYF
TGTGCCAGCAGTTTAAGGGGCAGGTCCCTTCGCACAGATACGCAGTATTTT
>TRBD1|TRBJ1-5|NA|TRBV2
CASSPQGLGNQPQHF
TGTGCCAGCAGTCCACAGGGGTTGGGCAATCAGCCCCAGCATTTT
>TRBD2|TRBJ2-1|few|TRBV6-5
CASSSLAGGLYNEQFF
TGTGCCAGCAGTTCCCTAGCGGGGGGGCTATACAATGAGCAGTTCTTC
>NA|TRBJ2-7|NA|TRBV14
CASSQQRDAYEQYF
TGTGCCAGCAGCCAGCAGAGGGACGCCTACGAGCAGTACTTC
>NA|TRBJ2-6|few|TRBV3-1
CASSLSRGGAGANVLTF
TGTGCCAGCAGCCTCTCAAGGGGCGGGGCTGGGGCCAACGTCCTGACTTTC
>NA|TRBJ1-1|NA|TRBV20-1
CSAILGSLAEAFF
TGCAGTGCTATTTTAGGGAGTCTGGCTGAAGCTTTCTTT
>NA|TRBJ1-2|few|TRBV12-3/TRBV12-4
CASSPEWGYGYTF
TGTGCCAGCAGCCCCGAGTGGGGCTATGGCTACACCTTC
>TRBD1|TRBJ1-6|NA|TRBV10-3
CAISDSGTDNSPLHF
TGTGCCATCAGTGATTCCGGGACAGATAATTCACCCCTCCACTTT
>TRBD2|TRBJ2-3|few|TRBV4-2
CASSQEVGTSGGPTQYF
TGTGCCAGCAGCCAAGAGGTGGGGACTAGCGGGGGCCCTACGCAGTATTTT
>TRBD1|TRBJ1-1|NA|TRBV5-1
CASSPGRQGAIENTEAFF
TGCGCCAGCAGCCCGGGGCGACAGGGGGCTATTGAGAACACTGAAGCTTTCTTT
>TRBD1|TRBJ2-7|few|TRBV27
CASSLLGQGIYEQYF
TGTGCCAGCAGTTTACTGGGACAGGGAATTTACGAGCAGTACTTC
>NA|TRBJ2-7|few|TRBV29-1
CSVEPTEGYEQYF
TGCAGCGTTGAGCCCACGGAAGGCTACGAGCAGTACTTC
>TRBD1|TRBJ2-1|few|TRBV6-2/TRBV6-3
CASRDRDREEQFF
TGTGCCAGCAGAGACCGAGACAGGGAAGAGCAGTTCTTC
>TRBD1|TRBJ1-1|NA|TRBV4-1
CASSQVPGTGGTEAFF
TGCGCCAGCAGCCAAGTACCCGGGACAGGGGGCACTGAAGCTTTCTTT
>NA|TRBJ2-1|few|TRBV7-2
CASSSMGGRYNEQFF
TGTGCCAGCAGCTCCATGGGGGGTAGGTACAATGAGCAGTTCTTC
>TRBD2|TRBJ2-1|many|TRBV4-1
CASSQGGRAGGHNEQFF
TGCGCCAGCAGCCAAGGTGGGAGAGCGGGGGGGCACAATGAGCAGTTCTTC
>TRBD2|TRBJ2-3|NA|TRBV6-1
CASSEARRGFTDTQYF
TGTGCCAGCAGTGAAGCGAGGCGGGGGTTTACAGATACGCAGTATTTT
>TRBD1|TRBJ1-6|few|TRBV10-3
CAISVDRANSPLHF
TGTGCCATCAGTGTAGACAGGGCCAATTCACCCCTCCACTTT
>NA|TRBJ1-4|few|TRBV7-9
CASSFSRTTSNEKLFF
TGTGCCAGCAGCTTTAGCAGGACGACCTCTAATGAAAAACTGTTTTTT
>NA|TRBJ1-4|once|TRBV7-9
CANSSGVTTNEKLFF
TGTGCCAACAGCTCCGGGGTGACAACTAATGAAAAACTGTTTTTT
>NA|TRBJ1-1|NA|TRBV20-1
CSARFGGRRGTEAFF
TGCAGTGCTAGGTTCGGAGGGAGACGAGGCACTGAAGCTTTCTTT
>TRBD1|TRBJ1-1|few|TRBV29-1
CSVDRQGGTEAFF
TGCAGCGTTGACAGACAGGGGGGCACTGAAGCTTTCTTT
>NA|TRBJ2-3|NA|TRBV6-6
CASSQRKTDTQYF
TGTGCCAGCAGTCAGAGAAAAACAGATACGCAGTATTTT
>TRBD1|TRBJ2-7|NA|TRBV7-2
CASSLSTGDTYEQYF
TGTGCCAGCAGCTTATCGACAGGGGACACCTACGAGCAGTACTTC